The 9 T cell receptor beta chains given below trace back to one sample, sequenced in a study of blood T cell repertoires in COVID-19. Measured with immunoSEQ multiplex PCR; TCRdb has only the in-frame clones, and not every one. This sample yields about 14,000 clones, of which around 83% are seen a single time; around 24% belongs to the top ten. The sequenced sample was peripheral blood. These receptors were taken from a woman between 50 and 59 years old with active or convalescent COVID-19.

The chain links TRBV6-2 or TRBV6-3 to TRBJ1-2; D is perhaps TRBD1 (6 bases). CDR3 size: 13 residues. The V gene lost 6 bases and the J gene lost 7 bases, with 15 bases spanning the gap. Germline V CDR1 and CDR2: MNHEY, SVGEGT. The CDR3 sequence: CASSHRGAPGYTF. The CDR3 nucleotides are TGTGCCAGCAGCCACCGGGGGGCGCCTGGCTACACCTTC.

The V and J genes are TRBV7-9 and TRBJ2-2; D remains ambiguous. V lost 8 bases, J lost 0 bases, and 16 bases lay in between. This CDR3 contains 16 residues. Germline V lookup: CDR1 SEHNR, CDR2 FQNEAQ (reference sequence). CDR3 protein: CASLRGTQPNTGELFF. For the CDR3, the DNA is TGTGCCAGCCTTCGCGGAACCCAGCCGAACACCGGGGAGCTGTTTTTT.

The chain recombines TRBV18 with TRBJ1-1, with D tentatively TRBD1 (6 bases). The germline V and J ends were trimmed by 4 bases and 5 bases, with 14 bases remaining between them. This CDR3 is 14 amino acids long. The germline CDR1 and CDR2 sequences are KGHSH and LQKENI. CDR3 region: CASSLLEGETEAFF. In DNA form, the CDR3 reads TGTGCCAGCTCACTACTCGAGGGGGAAACTGAAGCTTTCTTT.

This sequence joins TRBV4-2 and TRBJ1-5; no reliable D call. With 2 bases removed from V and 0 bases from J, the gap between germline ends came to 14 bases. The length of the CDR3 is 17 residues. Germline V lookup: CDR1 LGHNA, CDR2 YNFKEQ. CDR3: CASSQLSGLFSNQPQHF. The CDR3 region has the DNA TGTGCCAGCAGCCAACTTTCGGGTCTGTTTAGCAATCAGCCCCAGCATTTT.

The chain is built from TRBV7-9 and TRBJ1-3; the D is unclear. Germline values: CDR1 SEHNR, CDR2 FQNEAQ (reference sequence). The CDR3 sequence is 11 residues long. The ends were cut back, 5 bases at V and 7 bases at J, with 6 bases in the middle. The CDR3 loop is CASSVGNTIYF. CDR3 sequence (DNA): TGTGCCAGCAGCGTCGGGAACACCATATATTTT.

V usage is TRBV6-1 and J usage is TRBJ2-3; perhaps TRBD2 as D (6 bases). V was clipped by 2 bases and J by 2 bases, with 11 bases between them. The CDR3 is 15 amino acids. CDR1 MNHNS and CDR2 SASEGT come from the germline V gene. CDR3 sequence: CASSEQGGVTDTQYF. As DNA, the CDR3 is TGTGCCAGCAGTGAACAGGGCGGGGTCACAGATACGCAGTATTTT.

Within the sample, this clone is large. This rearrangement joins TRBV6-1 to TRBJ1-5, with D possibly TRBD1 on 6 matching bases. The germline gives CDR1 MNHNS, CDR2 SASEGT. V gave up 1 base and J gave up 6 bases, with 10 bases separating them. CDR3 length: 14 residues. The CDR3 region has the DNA TGTGCCAGCAGTGAAGACAGGGTGGCTCAGCCCCAGCATTTT. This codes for CASSEDRVAQPQHF.

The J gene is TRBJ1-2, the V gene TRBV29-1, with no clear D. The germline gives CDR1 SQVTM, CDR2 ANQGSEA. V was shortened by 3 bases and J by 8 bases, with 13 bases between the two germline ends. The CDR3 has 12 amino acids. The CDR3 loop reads CSVEVRSGGYTF. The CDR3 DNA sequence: TGCAGCGTTGAGGTTAGAAGCGGAGGCTACACCTTC.

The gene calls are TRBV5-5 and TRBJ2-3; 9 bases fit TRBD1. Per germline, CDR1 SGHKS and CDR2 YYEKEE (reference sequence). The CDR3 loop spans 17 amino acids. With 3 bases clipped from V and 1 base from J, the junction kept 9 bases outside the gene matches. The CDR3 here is CASSYRQGVVRTDTQYF. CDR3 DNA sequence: TGTGCCAGCAGCTACCGACAGGGGGTAGTTCGCACAGATACGCAGTATTTT. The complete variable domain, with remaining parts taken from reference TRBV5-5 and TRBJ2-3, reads DAGVTQSPTHLIKTRGQQVTLRCSPISGHKSVSWYQQVLGQGPQFIFQYYEKEERGRGNFPDRFSARQFPNYSSELNVNALLLGDSALYLCASSYRQGVVRTDTQYFGPGTRLTVL.